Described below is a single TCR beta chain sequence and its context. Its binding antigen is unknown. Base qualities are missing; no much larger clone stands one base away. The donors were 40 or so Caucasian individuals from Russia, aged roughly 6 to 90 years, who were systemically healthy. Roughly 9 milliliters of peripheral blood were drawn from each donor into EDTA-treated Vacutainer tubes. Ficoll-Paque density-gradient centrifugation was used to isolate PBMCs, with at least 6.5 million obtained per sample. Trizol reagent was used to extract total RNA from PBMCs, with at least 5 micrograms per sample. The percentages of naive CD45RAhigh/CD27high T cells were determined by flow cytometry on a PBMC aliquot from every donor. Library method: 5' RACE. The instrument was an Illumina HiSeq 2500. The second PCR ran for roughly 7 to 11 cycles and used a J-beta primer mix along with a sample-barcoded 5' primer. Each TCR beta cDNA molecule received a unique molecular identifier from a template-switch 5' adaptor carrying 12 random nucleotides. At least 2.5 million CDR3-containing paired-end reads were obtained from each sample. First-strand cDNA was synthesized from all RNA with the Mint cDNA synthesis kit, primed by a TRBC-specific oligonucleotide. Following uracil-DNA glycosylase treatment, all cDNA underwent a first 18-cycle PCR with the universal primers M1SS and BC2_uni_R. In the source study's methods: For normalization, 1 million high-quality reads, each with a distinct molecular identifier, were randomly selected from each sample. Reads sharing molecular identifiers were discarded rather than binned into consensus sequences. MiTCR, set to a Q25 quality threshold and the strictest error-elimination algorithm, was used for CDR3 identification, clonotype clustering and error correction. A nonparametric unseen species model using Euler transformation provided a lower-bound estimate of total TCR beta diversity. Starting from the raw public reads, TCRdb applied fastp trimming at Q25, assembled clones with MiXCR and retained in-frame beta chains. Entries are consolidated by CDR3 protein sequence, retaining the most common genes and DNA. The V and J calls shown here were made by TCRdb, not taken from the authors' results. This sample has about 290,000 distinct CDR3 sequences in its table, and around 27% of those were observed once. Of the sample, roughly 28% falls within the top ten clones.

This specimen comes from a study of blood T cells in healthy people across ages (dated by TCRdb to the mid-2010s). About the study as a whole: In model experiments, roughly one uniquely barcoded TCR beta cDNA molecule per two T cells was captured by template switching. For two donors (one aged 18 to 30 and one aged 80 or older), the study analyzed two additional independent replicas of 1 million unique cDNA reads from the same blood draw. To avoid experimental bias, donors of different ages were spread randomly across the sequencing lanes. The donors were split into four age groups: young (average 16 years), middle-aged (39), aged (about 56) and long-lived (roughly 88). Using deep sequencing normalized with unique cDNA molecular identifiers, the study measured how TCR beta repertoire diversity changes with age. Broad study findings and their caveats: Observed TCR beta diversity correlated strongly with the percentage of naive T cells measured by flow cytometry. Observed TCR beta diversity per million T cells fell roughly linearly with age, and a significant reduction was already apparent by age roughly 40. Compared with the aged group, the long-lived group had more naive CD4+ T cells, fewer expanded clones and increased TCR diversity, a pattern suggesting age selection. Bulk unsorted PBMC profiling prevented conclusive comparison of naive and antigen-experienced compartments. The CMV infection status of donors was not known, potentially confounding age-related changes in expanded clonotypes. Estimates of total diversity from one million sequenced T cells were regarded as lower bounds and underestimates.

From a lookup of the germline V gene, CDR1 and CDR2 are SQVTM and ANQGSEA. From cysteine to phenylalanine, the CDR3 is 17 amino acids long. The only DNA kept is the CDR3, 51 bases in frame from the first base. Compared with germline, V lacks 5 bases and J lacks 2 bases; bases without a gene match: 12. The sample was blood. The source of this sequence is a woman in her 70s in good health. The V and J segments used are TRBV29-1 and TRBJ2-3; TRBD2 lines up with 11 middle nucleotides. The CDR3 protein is CSVTPLMTSGDTDTQYF. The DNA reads TGCAGCGTTACACCTCTTATGACTAGCGGGGACACAGATACGCAGTATTTT.